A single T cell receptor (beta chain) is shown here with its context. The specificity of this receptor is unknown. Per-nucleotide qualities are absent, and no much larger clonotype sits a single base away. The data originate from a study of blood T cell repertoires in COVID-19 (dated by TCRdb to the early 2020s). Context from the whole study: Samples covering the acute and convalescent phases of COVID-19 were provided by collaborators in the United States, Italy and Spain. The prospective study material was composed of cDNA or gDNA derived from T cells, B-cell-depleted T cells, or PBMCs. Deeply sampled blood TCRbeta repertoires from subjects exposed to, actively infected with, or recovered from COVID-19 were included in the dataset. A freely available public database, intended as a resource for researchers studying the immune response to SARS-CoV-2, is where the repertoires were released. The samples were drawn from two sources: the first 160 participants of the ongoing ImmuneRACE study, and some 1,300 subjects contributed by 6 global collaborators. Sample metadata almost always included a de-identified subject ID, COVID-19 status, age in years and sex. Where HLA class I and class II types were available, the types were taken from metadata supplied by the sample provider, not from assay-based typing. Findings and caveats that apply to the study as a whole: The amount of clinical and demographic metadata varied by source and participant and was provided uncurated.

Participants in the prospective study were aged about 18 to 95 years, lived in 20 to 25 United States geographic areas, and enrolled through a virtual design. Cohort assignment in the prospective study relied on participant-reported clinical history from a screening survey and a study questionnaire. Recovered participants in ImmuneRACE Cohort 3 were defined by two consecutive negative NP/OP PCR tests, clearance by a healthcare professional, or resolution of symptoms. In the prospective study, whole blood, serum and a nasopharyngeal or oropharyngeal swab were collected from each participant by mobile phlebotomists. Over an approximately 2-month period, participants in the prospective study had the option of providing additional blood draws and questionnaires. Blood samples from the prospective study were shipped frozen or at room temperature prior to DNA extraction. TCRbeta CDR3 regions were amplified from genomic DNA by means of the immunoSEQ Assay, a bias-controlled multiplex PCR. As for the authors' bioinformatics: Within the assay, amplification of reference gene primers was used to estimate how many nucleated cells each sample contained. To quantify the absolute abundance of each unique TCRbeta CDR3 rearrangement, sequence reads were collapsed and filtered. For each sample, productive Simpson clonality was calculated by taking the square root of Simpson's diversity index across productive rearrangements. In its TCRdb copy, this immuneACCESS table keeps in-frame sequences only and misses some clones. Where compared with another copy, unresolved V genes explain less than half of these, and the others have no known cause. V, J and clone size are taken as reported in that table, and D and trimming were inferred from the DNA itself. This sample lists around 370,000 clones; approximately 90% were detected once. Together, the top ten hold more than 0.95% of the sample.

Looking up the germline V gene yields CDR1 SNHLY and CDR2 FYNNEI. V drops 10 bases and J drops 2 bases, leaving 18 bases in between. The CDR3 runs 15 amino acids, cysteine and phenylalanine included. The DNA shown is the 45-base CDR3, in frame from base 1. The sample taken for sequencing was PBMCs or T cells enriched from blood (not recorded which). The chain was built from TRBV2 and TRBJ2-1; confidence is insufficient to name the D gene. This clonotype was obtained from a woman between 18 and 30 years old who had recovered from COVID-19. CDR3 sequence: CANRVSLGPYNEQFF. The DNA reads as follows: TGTGCCAATAGAGTTAGCCTCGGTCCCTACAATGAGCAGTTCTTC. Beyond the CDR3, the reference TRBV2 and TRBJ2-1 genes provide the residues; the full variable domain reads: EPEVTQTPSHQVTQMGQEVILRCVPISNHLYFYWYRQILGQKVEFLVSFYNNEISEKSEIFDDQFSVERPDGSNFTLKIRSTKLEDSAMYFCANRVSLGPYNEQFFGPGTRLTVL.